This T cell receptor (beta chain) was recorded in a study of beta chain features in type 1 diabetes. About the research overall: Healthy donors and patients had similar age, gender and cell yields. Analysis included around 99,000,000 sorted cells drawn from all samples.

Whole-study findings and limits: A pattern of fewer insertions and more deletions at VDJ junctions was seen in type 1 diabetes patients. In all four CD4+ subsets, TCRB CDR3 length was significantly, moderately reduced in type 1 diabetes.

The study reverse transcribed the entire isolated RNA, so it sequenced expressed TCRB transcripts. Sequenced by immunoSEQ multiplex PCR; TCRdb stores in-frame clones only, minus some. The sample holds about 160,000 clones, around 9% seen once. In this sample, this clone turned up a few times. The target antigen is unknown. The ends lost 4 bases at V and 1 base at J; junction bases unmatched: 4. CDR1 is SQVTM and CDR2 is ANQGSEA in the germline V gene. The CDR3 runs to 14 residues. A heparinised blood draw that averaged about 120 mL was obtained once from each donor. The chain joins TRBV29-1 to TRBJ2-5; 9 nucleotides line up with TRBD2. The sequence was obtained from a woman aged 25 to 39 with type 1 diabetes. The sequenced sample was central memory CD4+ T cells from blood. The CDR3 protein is CSVGSSGVQETQYF. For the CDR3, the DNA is TGCAGCGTTGGATCTAGCGGGGTCCAAGAGACCCAGTACTTC.